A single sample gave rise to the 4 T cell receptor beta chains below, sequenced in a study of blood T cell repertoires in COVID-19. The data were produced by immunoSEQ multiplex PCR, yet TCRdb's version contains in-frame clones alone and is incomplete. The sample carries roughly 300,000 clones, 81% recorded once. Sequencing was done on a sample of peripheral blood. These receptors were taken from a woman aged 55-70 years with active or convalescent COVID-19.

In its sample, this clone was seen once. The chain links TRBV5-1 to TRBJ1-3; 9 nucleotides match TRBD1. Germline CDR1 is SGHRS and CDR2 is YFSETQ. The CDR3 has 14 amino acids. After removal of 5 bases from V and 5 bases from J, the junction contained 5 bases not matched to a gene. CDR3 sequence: CASSSGQGRNTIYF. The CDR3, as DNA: TGCGCCAGCAGTTCTGGACAGGGGAGAAACACCATATATTTT.

The CDR3 here is CAWTKQGARGGYTF. The CDR3 nucleotides read TGTGCCTGGACCAAACAGGGGGCGAGGGGTGGCTACACCTTC. V and J are TRBV30 and TRBJ1-2, with TRBD1 matching 9 bases. Germline loops: CDR1 GTSNPN, CDR2 SVGIG (reference sequence). CDR3 length: 14 residues. Trimming cost V 4 bases and J 7 bases; bases outside gene matches: 10.

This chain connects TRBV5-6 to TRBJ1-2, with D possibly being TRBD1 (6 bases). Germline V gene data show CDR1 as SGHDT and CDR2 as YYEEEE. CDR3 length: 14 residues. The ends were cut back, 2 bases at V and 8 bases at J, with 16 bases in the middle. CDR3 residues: CASSFGNREYGYTF. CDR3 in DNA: TGTGCCAGCAGCTTCGGAAACAGGGAGTACGGCTACACCTTC.

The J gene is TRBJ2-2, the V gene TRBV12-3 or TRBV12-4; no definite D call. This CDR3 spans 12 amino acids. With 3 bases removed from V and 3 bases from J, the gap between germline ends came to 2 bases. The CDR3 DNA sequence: TGTGCCAGCAGTTTCTACACCGGGGAGCTGTTTTTT. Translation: CASSFYTGELFF.